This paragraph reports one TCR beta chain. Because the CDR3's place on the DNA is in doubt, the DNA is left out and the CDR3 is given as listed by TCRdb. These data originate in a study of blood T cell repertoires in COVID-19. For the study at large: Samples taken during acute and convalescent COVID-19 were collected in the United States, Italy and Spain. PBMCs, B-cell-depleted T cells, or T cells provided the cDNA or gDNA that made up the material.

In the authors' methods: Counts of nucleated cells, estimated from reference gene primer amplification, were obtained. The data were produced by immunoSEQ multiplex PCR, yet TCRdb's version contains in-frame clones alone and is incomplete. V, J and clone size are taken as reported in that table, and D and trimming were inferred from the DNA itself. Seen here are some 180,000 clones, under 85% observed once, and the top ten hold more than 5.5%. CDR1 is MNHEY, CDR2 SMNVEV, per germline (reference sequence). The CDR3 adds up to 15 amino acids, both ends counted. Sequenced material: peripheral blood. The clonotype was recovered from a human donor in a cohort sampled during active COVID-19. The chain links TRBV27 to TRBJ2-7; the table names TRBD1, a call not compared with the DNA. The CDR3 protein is CASSFFGQVGYEQYF.